The rows below give T cell receptor beta chains drawn from one sample of a study of naive and memory T cell subsets. TCRdb independently ran MiXCR on the UMI-ligation and nested PCR reads; one entry per CDR3 protein. The sample includes more than 35,000 distinct CDR3 sequences, more than 10% of them seen just once. Specimen: effector memory CD4+ T cells from blood. Receptors originate from a human donor in good health. The CDR3 runs from the conserved cysteine through the conserved F or W. D genes are given only for firm matches. Size is omitted from some rows. Given values are once, few, many or a class for expanded clones.

CASSFAGGQRYEQYF,TGTGCCAGCAGTTTTGCAGGGGGCCAAAGGTACGAGCAGTACTTC,NA,TRBV28,TRBD1,15,TRBJ2-7
CASSFGGRDEQYF,TGCGCCAGCAGCTTCGGCGGGAGGGACGAGCAGTACTTC,once,TRBV5-1,TRBD2,13,TRBJ2-7
CASHSQGVLTDTQYF,TGTGCCAGCCATTCACAGGGGGTCTTAACAGATACGCAGTATTTT,NA,TRBV11-2,TRBD1,15,TRBJ2-3
CSAWIEGRRADTQYF,TGCAGTGCTTGGATTGAGGGGCGTCGTGCAGATACGCAGTATTTT,NA,TRBV20-1,NA,15,TRBJ2-3
CASSQGSGVSQETQYF,TGTGCCAGCAGCCAAGGGTCGGGGGTTTCCCAAGAGACCCAGTACTTC,many,TRBV4-2,NA,16,TRBJ2-5
CATAGELFF,TGTGCCACGGCCGGGGAGCTGTTTTTT,NA,TRBV27,NA,9,TRBJ2-2
CASSPGASSNIQYF,TGTGCCAGCAGTCCAGGGGCTAGCTCAAACATTCAGTACTTC,NA,TRBV12-3/TRBV12-4,NA,14,TRBJ2-4
CASSLAGANEQFF,TGTGCCAGCAGCTTAGCGGGAGCCAATGAGCAGTTCTTC,NA,TRBV7-3,TRBD2,13,TRBJ2-1
CASSLLGTGGDEKLFF,TGCGCCAGCAGCTTGCTAGGGACAGGGGGCGATGAAAAACTGTTTTTT,many,TRBV5-1,TRBD1,16,TRBJ1-4
CASSLGAGGNNEQFF,TGTGCCAGCAGCTTAGGGGCAGGGGGGAACAATGAGCAGTTCTTC,many,TRBV7-6,NA,15,TRBJ2-1
CASSSAGQGSSVGYTF,TGCGCCAGCAGCTCAGCGGGACAGGGTTCATCAGTTGGCTACACCTTC,NA,TRBV5-1,TRBD1,16,TRBJ1-2
CASSLGDRGKTQYF,TGTGCCAGCAGCCTAGGGGACAGGGGAAAGACCCAGTACTTC,NA,TRBV7-9,TRBD1,14,TRBJ2-5
CASSLEGGSNSPLHF,TGTGCCAGCAGCTTAGAGGGGGGGTCGAATTCACCCCTCCACTTT,many,TRBV7-2,NA,15,TRBJ1-6
CASSLRGGPRETQYF,TGTGCCAGCAGCTTAAGAGGGGGGCCAAGGGAGACCCAGTACTTC,many,TRBV7-2,NA,15,TRBJ2-5
CASSLDEEETQYF,TGTGCCAGCAGCTTAGATGAAGAAGAGACCCAGTACTTC,NA,TRBV7-9,NA,13,TRBJ2-5
CSAPRRANEQYF,TGCAGTGCCCCGAGGCGCGCGAACGAGCAGTACTTC,few,TRBV20-1,NA,12,TRBJ2-7
CASSLAPGQVTGELFF,TGTGCCAGCAGCTTAGCTCCGGGGCAGGTCACCGGGGAGCTGTTTTTT,NA,TRBV7-6,NA,16,TRBJ2-2
CATSRDTQGSYGYTF,TGTGCCACCAGCAGAGATACGCAGGGCTCCTATGGCTACACCTTC,medium-sized,TRBV15,NA,15,TRBJ1-2
CASSLASGGHTEAFF,TGTGCCAGCAGCTTAGCCTCAGGGGGCCACACTGAAGCTTTCTTT,NA,TRBV7-9,TRBD1,15,TRBJ1-1
CASSLSREDGYTF,TGTGCCAGCAGCTTAAGTCGAGAGGATGGCTACACCTTC,NA,TRBV7-2,NA,13,TRBJ1-2
CASTIGSGPGRGDEQYF,TGCGCCAGCACCATCGGTAGCGGGCCGGGTCGGGGGGACGAGCAGTACTTC,NA,TRBV10-1,TRBD2,17,TRBJ2-7
CASSSGDRGPQETQYF,TGTGCCAGCAGCTCCGGGGACAGGGGGCCTCAAGAGACCCAGTACTTC,few,TRBV7-9,TRBD1,16,TRBJ2-5
CSAPKAGQDEKLFF,TGCAGTGCGCCAAAGGCGGGACAGGATGAAAAACTGTTTTTT,medium-sized,TRBV20-1,TRBD1,14,TRBJ1-4
CAWRDSGRAWGELFF,TGTGCCTGGAGGGATAGCGGGAGGGCCTGGGGGGAGCTGTTTTTT,few,TRBV30,TRBD2,15,TRBJ2-2
CASREGSILNQPQHF,TGTGCCAGCAGAGAAGGATCTATCCTGAATCAGCCCCAGCATTTT,many,TRBV6-1,NA,15,TRBJ1-5
CASSRLTANTGELFF,TGCGCCAGCAGCCGGCTGACAGCGAACACCGGGGAGCTGTTTTTT,NA,TRBV4-1,NA,15,TRBJ2-2
CASSLGREEQYF,TGTGCCAGCAGTTTAGGACGGGAGGAGCAGTACTTC,few,TRBV12-3/TRBV12-4,NA,12,TRBJ2-7
CASNSGQGAQPQHF,TGTGCCAGCAACTCGGGGCAGGGCGCTCAGCCCCAGCATTTT,few,TRBV12-3/TRBV12-4,NA,14,TRBJ1-5
CASSDTLHEQFF,TGTGCCAGCTCTGACACCCTCCATGAGCAGTTCTTC,many,TRBV2,NA,12,TRBJ2-1
CASRLTGTGPGNIQYF,TGTGCCAGCAGGCTAACCGGGACAGGGCCCGGAAACATTCAGTACTTC,few,TRBV5-6,TRBD1,16,TRBJ2-4
CSARGRLAGTYEQYF,TGCAGTGCTAGAGGTCGACTAGCGGGTACCTACGAGCAGTACTTC,few,TRBV20-1,TRBD2,15,TRBJ2-7
CASSLDQQGNSPLHF,TGCGCCAGCAGCTTGGACCAACAGGGAAATTCACCCCTCCACTTT,NA,TRBV5-1,NA,15,TRBJ1-6
CSARGPGTGGAQETQYF,TGCAGTGCTAGAGGTCCCGGGACAGGTGGCGCCCAAGAGACCCAGTACTTC,many,TRBV20-1,TRBD1,17,TRBJ2-5
CASSRLGTRGTSGHTGELFF,TGTGCCAGCTCCCGGTTGGGTACCCGAGGGACTAGCGGGCACACCGGGGAGCTGTTTTTT,many,TRBV6-5,TRBD2,20,TRBJ2-2
CASSQVQGQPQHF,TGCGCCAGCAGCCAAGTTCAGGGCCAGCCCCAGCATTTT,few,TRBV4-3,NA,13,TRBJ1-5
CASSSAGSGESSYGYTF,TGTGCCAGCAGTTCAGCCGGGAGTGGGGAATCTAGCTATGGCTACACCTTC,few,TRBV12-3/TRBV12-4,NA,17,TRBJ1-2
CASSPGTENYGYTF,TGTGCCAGCAGCCCCGGGACAGAGAACTATGGCTACACCTTC,NA,TRBV7-6,TRBD1,14,TRBJ1-2
CASSLGVREANEKLFF,TGCGCCAGCAGCTTGGGGGTTCGGGAGGCTAATGAAAAACTGTTTTTT,NA,TRBV5-1,NA,16,TRBJ1-4
CASSDIGALDGNTGELFF,TGTGCCAGTAGTGATATAGGGGCGCTTGACGGAAACACCGGGGAGCTGTTTTTT,NA,TRBV19,NA,18,TRBJ2-2
CAWSPAGANVLTF,TGTGCCTGGAGCCCGGCTGGGGCCAACGTCCTGACTTTC,few,TRBV30,NA,13,TRBJ2-6
CASSITVNTEAFF,TGTGCCAGCAGCATAACAGTGAACACTGAAGCTTTCTTT,medium-sized,TRBV7-9,NA,13,TRBJ1-1
CASSQVGGRRGNEQFF,TGCGCCAGCAGCCAGGTCGGGGGCCGGCGGGGGAATGAGCAGTTCTTC,few,TRBV5-1,NA,16,TRBJ2-1
CSARDRTTSGIGGDEQFF,TGCAGTGCCCGGGACAGGACGACTAGCGGGATTGGTGGGGATGAGCAGTTCTTC,few,TRBV20-1,TRBD2,18,TRBJ2-1
CASSAGQKASTDTQYF,TGCGCCAGCAGCGCCGGACAGAAAGCTAGCACAGATACGCAGTATTTT,few,TRBV5-1,NA,16,TRBJ2-3
CASSEGQLEHNYGYTF,TGTGCCAGCTCAGAGGGACAGTTGGAGCATAACTATGGCTACACCTTC,few,TRBV18,TRBD1,16,TRBJ1-2
CASSLFQGQVVNIQYF,TGTGCCAGCAGTTTATTTCAGGGACAGGTGGTAAACATTCAGTACTTC,NA,TRBV12-3/TRBV12-4,TRBD1,16,TRBJ2-4